A selection of T cell receptor beta chains follows, all from one sample in a study of molecular identifiers for immune sequencing clone quantification. TCRdb independently ran MiXCR on the PCR reads; one entry per CDR3 protein. This sample has around 480,000 distinct CDR3 sequences, with less than 30% found just once. Sequencing used naive CD8+ T cells from blood, with Jurkat cell RNA spiked in. These receptors were collected from a human donor in good health. Some libraries in this study had Jurkat cell RNA spiked in. The CDR3 runs from the conserved cysteine through the conserved F or W. The order of the fields is V gene, clone size, J gene, D gene, CDR3 protein, CDR3 DNA. A D gene is named only where the DNA matches it firmly. Part of the rows lack a size; the others show once, few, many or a class for expanded clones.

>TRBV6-5|.|TRBJ2-7|TRBD1
CASSYGTGVSDEQYF
TGTGCCAGCAGTTACGGGACAGGGGTATCGGATGAGCAGTACTTC
>TRBV20-1|many|TRBJ2-7|TRBD2
CSALIGGSEQYF
TGCAGTGCTCTCATCGGGGGGTCCGAGCAGTACTTC
>TRBV2|.|TRBJ2-6|TRBD2
CASSEIGGGGSGANVLTF
TGTGCCAGCAGTGAGATTGGCGGGGGGGGCTCTGGGGCCAACGTCCTGACTTTC
>TRBV4-2|.|TRBJ2-3|.
CASSPPTGASTDTQYF
TGTGCCAGCAGCCCACCGACGGGAGCTAGCACAGATACGCAGTATTTT
>TRBV7-3|few|TRBJ2-1|.
CASSLLPASYNEQLF
TGTGCCAGCAGCTTACTGCCCGCCTCCTACAATGAGCAGCTCTTC
>TRBV29-1|many|TRBJ2-6|.
CSVDEGIASGANVLTF
TGCAGCGTTGATGAAGGGATTGCCTCTGGGGCCAACGTCCTGACTTTC
>TRBV4-2|.|TRBJ2-1|.
CASSHIYEQFF
TGTGCCAGCAGCCACATTTATGAGCAGTTCTTC
>TRBV7-9|many|TRBJ2-7|.
CASSLGPGEQYF
TGTGCCAGCAGCTTAGGTCCCGGGGAGCAGTACTTC
>TRBV15|.|TRBJ1-5|.
CATWAGGNQPQHF
TGTGCCACCTGGGCAGGGGGCAATCAGCCCCAGCATTTT
>TRBV12-5|few|TRBJ1-5|.
CASGLVGTGQVLHQPQHF
TGTGCTAGTGGTTTGGTAGGGACGGGGCAGGTCCTCCATCAGCCCCAGCATTTT
>TRBV7-2|many|TRBJ2-3|.
CASSFRVTSGDTQYF
TGTGCCAGCAGCTTTAGGGTAACCTCTGGTGATACGCAGTATTTT
>TRBV6-2/TRBV6-3|few|TRBJ2-3|TRBD1
CASRQTGGATDTQYF
TGTGCCAGCCGACAAACAGGGGGTGCCACAGATACGCAGTATTTT
>TRBV7-2|many|TRBJ2-3|TRBD2
CASSLGSSGGAGTQYF
TGTGCCAGCAGCTTAGGTTCTAGCGGGGGGGCTGGTACGCAGTATTTT
>TRBV9|few|TRBJ2-5|.
CASSPGGSGPAETQYF
TGTGCCAGCAGCCCCGGAGGGTCAGGACCGGCTGAGACCCAGTACTTC
>TRBV7-9|.|TRBJ1-1|TRBD1
CASSPVTGVLTEAFF
TGTGCCAGCAGCCCTGTGACAGGGGTACTCACTGAAGCTTTCTTT
>TRBV10-1|.|TRBJ2-3|.
CASSDGGLADTQYF
TGCGCCAGCAGTGATGGGGGATTGGCAGATACGCAGTATTTT
>TRBV6-2/TRBV6-3|few|TRBJ1-2|.
CASRDIDSRYGYTF
TGTGCCAGCAGGGACATAGACAGCCGCTATGGCTACACCTTC
>TRBV7-9|.|TRBJ2-3|.
CASSLGWAGEGADTQYF
TGTGCCAGCAGCTTAGGTTGGGCCGGGGAAGGAGCAGATACGCAGTATTTT
>TRBV20-1|many|TRBJ2-2|TRBD1
CSAVDRVNTGELFF
TGCAGTGCTGTAGACAGGGTGAACACCGGGGAGCTGTTTTTT
>TRBV12-3/TRBV12-4|many|TRBJ2-5|TRBD2
CASSSGTSGPETQYF
TGTGCCAGCAGTTCAGGGACTAGCGGCCCAGAGACCCAGTACTTC
>TRBV28|few|TRBJ1-1|TRBD1
CASRSGGHTEAFF
TGTGCCAGCAGATCAGGGGGGCACACTGAAGCTTTCTTT
>TRBV4-1|many|TRBJ1-6|.
CASSQDLSSPLHF
TGCGCCAGCAGCCAAGATTTAAGTTCACCCCTCCACTTT
>TRBV20-1|.|TRBJ2-7|.
CSATDTNSYEQYF
TGCAGTGCAACGGACACCAACTCCTACGAGCAGTACTTC